This T cell receptor beta chain was captured in a study of shared clonotypes between healthy human individuals. Study-wide results and limits: Among donors, the sharing of clonotypes was expected to be influenced by sequencing depth.

CD4+ cells yielded CD45RA+ naive and CD45RA-negative memory subsets. Profiled with immunoSEQ multiplex PCR; TCRdb holds only in-frame clones, not every one. Of under 300,000 clones in the sample, just over 65% were seen once. Regarding this clone: The antigen remains unidentified.

The CDR3 is 15 residues long. CDR1 is SGHDN, CDR2 FVKESK, per germline. The V and J ends lost 0 bases and 3 bases respectively, with 10 bases between them. The specimen was memory CD4+ T cells sorted from blood. Sample subset: CD45RA-negative fraction. The receptor was derived from a young man in good health. The gene calls are TRBV14 and TRBJ2-3; D is undetermined. The CDR3 region is CASSQEGPRTDTQYF. The CDR3 DNA is TGTGCCAGCAGCCAAGAAGGGCCTAGGACAGATACGCAGTATTTT.